This entry concerns a single TCR beta chain. Antigen: not known. From germline, CDR1 is MNHEY and CDR2 SMNVEV (reference sequence). V lost 3 bases, J lost 6 bases, and 3 bases stayed unmatched. The CDR3 is made up of 15 amino acids. The sample is drawn from a study of shared clonotypes between healthy human individuals. The study, taken as a whole, reports: The researchers took only blood, and tissue repertoires probably look different. Sorted-subset sequencing was shown by rarefaction to be incomplete despite large depth.

CD8 cells regarded as naive lacked CD45RO, were positively chosen for CCR7, and omitted terminally differentiated effector memory CD45RA+ cells. Once extracted for a subset, genomic DNA was divided evenly among several immunoSEQ plates. Here immunoSEQ multiplex PCR was the method, and the copy in TCRdb shows in-frame clones only, minus some. The repertoire holds approximately 740,000 clones, with about 91% as singletons. Sequences were obtained from naive CD8+ T cells sorted from blood. This sequence was found in a man in his thirties or forties in good health. The rearrangement links TRBV27 to TRBJ2-2; 11 positions match TRBD2. The CDR3 is CASSFLAGGSGELFF. The DNA for the CDR3 is TGTGCCAGCAGTTTTCTAGCGGGAGGCTCCGGGGAGCTGTTTTTT.